The 16 T cell receptor beta chains below were found in one sample sequenced in a study of T-cell memory formation after mild COVID-19. In TCRdb, the 5' RACE reads were re-called with MiXCR into one record per CDR3 protein. The sample has roughly 510,000 distinct CDR3 sequences; 17% are singletons. The sequencing sample was made of PBMCs or a T cell subset sorted from them (not recorded which). Receptors originate from an adult woman who had mild COVID-19 (a few samples of this study predate the infection). Cell type and time point are not known.

This clonotype occurred many times. The chain combines TRBV15 with TRBJ2-1; TRBD1 matches 9 bases. The CDR3 is 16 residues long. Germline values: CDR1 LNHNV, CDR2 YYDKDF (reference sequence). The V segment lost 2 bases and the J segment 2 bases; nucleotides outside the gene matches: 4. In nucleotides, the CDR3 is TGTGCCACCAGCAGATACGGGACAGGGACCTACAATGAGCAGTTCTTC. It is translated as CATSRYGTGTYNEQFF. The variable domain in full, completed from reference TRBV15 and TRBJ2-1, reads DAMVIQNPRYQVTQFGKPVTLSCSQTLNHNVMYWYQQKSSQAPKLLFHYYDKDFNNEADTPDNFQSRRPNTSFCFLDIRSPGLGDTAMYLCATSRYGTGTYNEQFFGPGTRLTVL.

This clonotype was seen a handful of times. V usage is TRBV12-3 or TRBV12-4 and J usage is TRBJ1-1; D might be TRBD1 (5 bases). V gave up 8 bases and J gave up 4 bases, with 14 bases separating them. This CDR3 has 13 amino acids. The CDR3 nucleotides read TGTGCCAGCCGCGAGGGGTCACCCACTGAAGCTTTCTTT. Residues: CASREGSPTEAFF.

This chain uses TRBV29-1 with TRBJ2-3; no clear D. CDR1 is SQVTM, CDR2 ANQGSEA, per germline. This CDR3 comprises 14 residues. With 4 bases removed from V and 0 bases from J, the gap between germline ends came to 11 bases. DNA of the CDR3: TGCAGCGTTGTGCACACCTCTAGCACAGATACGCAGTATTTT. Its translation is CSVVHTSSTDTQYF.

There are a few counts of this clonotype. This chain links TRBV4-1 with TRBJ1-1; D unclear. Germline V gene sequence: CDR1 MGHRA, CDR2 YSYEKL. The CDR3 spans 14 residues. Trimming left V 5 bases short and J 5 bases short, with 15 bases between. CDR3 loop: CASSSESRKTEAFF. The CDR3 DNA is TGCGCCAGCAGCTCAGAAAGCCGGAAGACTGAAGCTTTCTTT.

This clonotype was seen a handful of times. The chain employs TRBV14 and TRBJ2-3; 10 bases align to TRBD2. The length of the CDR3 is 15 residues. The junction had 4 bases not matched to a gene; V was cut back by 4 bases and J by 3 bases. Germline CDR1 SGHDN, CDR2 FVKESK. CDR3 in DNA: TGTGCCAGCAGCCGGGGACTAGCGTCAACAGATACGCAGTATTTT. It specifies CASSRGLASTDTQYF.

This clonotype was detected only once. The rearrangement links TRBV5-6 to TRBJ2-1; 8 bases agree with TRBD1. There are 16 residues in the CDR3. Trimming at V came to 6 bases and at J to 10 bases, leaving 18 bases not matched to a gene. Germline V gene sequence: CDR1 SGHDT, CDR2 YYEEEE. CDR3 residues: CASNEAQGAQLWEQFF. In DNA form, the CDR3 reads TGTGCCAGCAACGAGGCCCAGGGGGCTCAGCTCTGGGAGCAGTTCTTC. Full variable domain (outside the CDR3, taken from reference TRBV5-6 and TRBJ2-1): DAGVTQSPTHLIKTRGQQVTLRCSPKSGHDTVSWYQQALGQGPQFIFQYYEEEERQRGNFPDRFSGHQFPNYSSELNVNALLLGDSALYLCASNEAQGAQLWEQFFGPGTRLTVL.

This clonotype has only a few counts. The chain couples TRBV7-9 to TRBJ1-2; TRBD1 aligns across 7 bases. Germline V CDR1 and CDR2: SEHNR, FQNEAQ (reference sequence). Trimming at V came to 5 bases and at J to 3 bases, leaving 6 bases not matched to a gene. This CDR3 has 14 residues. The CDR3 spells CASSLGQVDYGYTF. The CDR3, as DNA: TGTGCCAGCAGCCTCGGACAGGTCGACTATGGCTACACCTTC.

J is TRBJ2-7 and V is TRBV20-1, with 13 bases aligning to TRBD2. The CDR3 length is 17 residues. Unmatched junction bases numbered 7, after V lost 0 bases and J lost 2 bases. Looked up from germline, CDR1 is DFQATT and CDR2 is SNEGSKA (reference sequence). The CDR3 DNA follows: TGCAGTGCTAGAGATACGACTAGCGGGGGGTCCACCTACGAGCAGTACTTC. This gives the protein CSARDTTSGGSTYEQYF.

The CDR3 is CASSLSGQLNIQYF. CDR3 nucleotides: TGCGCCAGCAGCTTGTCGGGACAGTTAAACATTCAGTACTTC. The chain employs TRBV5-1 and TRBJ2-4, with 7 bases aligning to TRBD1. This CDR3 is 14 amino acids long. Trimming took 1 base from V and 6 from J; bases not matched to a gene: 4. Germline-derived CDR1 and CDR2 are SGHRS and YFSETQ. Based on the CDR3 plus reference TRBV5-1 and TRBJ2-4, the full variable domain is KAGVTQTPRYLIKTRGQQVTLSCSPISGHRSVSWYQQTPGQGLQFLFEYFSETQRNKGNFPGRFSGRQFSNSRSEMNVSTLELGDSALYLCASSLSGQLNIQYFGAGTRLSVL.

This rearrangement joins TRBV7-9 to TRBJ1-1, with 9 positions matching TRBD1. Germline V lookup: CDR1 SEHNR, CDR2 FQNEAQ (reference sequence). The CDR3 is 14 amino acids. V shed 4 bases and J 4 bases; nucleotides not matched to a gene: 4. The CDR3 protein is CASSSMGQGTEAFF. The DNA for the CDR3 is TGTGCCAGCAGCTCAATGGGACAGGGCACTGAAGCTTTCTTT.

This clonotype has more than one count but fewer than ten. V gene TRBV27 combines with J gene TRBJ2-4; 8 bases are a match to TRBD2. The V segment lost 6 bases and the J segment 0 bases; nucleotides outside the gene matches: 10. In germline, CDR1 is MNHEY, CDR2 SMNVEV (reference sequence). This CDR3 region has 17 residues. The CDR3 protein is CASRSFLAGLAKNIQYF. Written as DNA, the CDR3 is TGTGCCAGCAGATCCTTCTTAGCGGGGCTAGCCAAAAACATTCAGTACTTC.

This clonotype was seen only a few times. The rearrangement links TRBV4-3 to TRBJ1-1; D remains ambiguous. CDR3 length: 15 amino acids. Trimming shortened V by 0 bases and J by 1 base, and 9 bases separated the two germline ends. CDR1 is LGHNA and CDR2 is YSLEER in the germline V gene. The DNA of the CDR3 is TGCGCCAGCAGCCAAGAGTCCCCTGGGAACACTGAAGCTTTCTTT. Encoded protein: CASSQESPGNTEAFF.

The rearrangement uses TRBV7-9 and TRBJ2-2; 9 bases are shared with TRBD2. This CDR3 spans 16 amino acids. Trimming removed 10 bases from V and 0 bases from J; junction bases left unmatched: 9. Germline assignment: CDR1 SEHNR and CDR2 FQNEAQ (reference sequence). The CDR3 region has the DNA TGTGCCACGCCACCAGCGGGGGGACCGAACACCGGGGAGCTGTTTTTT. Protein product: CATPPAGGPNTGELFF. Full variable domain (remainder filled in from reference TRBV7-9 and TRBJ2-2): DTGVSQNPRHKITKRGQNVTFRCDPISEHNRLYWYRQTLGQGPEFLTYFQNEAQLEKSRLLSDRFSAERPKGSFSTLEIQRTEQGDSAMYLCATPPAGGPNTGELFFGEGSRLTVL.

In this sample, this clonotype turned up a few times. The rearrangement links TRBV20-1 to TRBJ2-5; maybe TRBD1 (5 bases). V lost 3 bases, J lost 5 bases, and 13 bases lay in between. This CDR3 region has 13 residues. Germline CDR1 is DFQATT and CDR2 is SNEGSKA (reference sequence). DNA for the CDR3: TGCAGTGCTAGCCCCAGGGTGGGGGAGACCCAGTACTTC. Translated: CSASPRVGETQYF.

For this clonotype: Sequence at one end of the junction differs from germline and may be a read error. This chain connects TRBV5-1 to TRBJ1-1; D may be TRBD1 (5 bases). Germline V gene sequence: CDR1 SGHRS, CDR2 YFSETQ. There are 15 residues in the CDR3. The CDR3 region is CASTLGEGLDTEAFF. In nucleotides, the CDR3 is TGCGCCAGCACCTTGGGGGAGGGACTGGACACTGAAGCTTTCTTT.

V gene TRBV20-1 combines with J gene TRBJ2-7, with D uncertain. This CDR3 comprises 13 residues. The germline CDR1 and CDR2 sequences are DFQATT and SNEGSKA (reference sequence). Trimming stripped 1 base from V and 3 bases from J, with 10 bases between. The CDR3 sequence: CSARGGLGYEQYF. The CDR3 DNA sequence: TGCAGTGCTAGAGGGGGTTTGGGCTACGAGCAGTACTTC.